The clone carrying this T cell receptor beta chain showed up just once. This sample stems from a study of blood T cells in healthy people across ages. Together with a sample-barcoded 5' primer, a J-beta primer mix was included in a second PCR lasting about 7 to 11 cycles. Each CDR3 protein is one row after TCRdb ran MiXCR on the 5' RACE reads. The sample records 380,000 or so distinct CDR3 sequences, more than 45% being singletons. Sequences were obtained from blood. The origin of this receptor is a man aged 60-69 years in good health.

The CDR3 DNA reads TGCAGTGCTACTAGACGCAATCAGCCCCAGCATTTT. Amino acids: CSATRRNQPQHF. The chain carries TRBV20-1 and TRBJ1-5; D gene uncertain. This CDR3 comprises 12 residues. The germline CDR1 and CDR2 sequences are DFQATT and SNEGSKA (reference sequence). V was clipped by 4 bases and J by 2 bases, with 6 bases between them.